The 31 T cell receptor beta chains below come from one sample, sequenced in a study of blood T cell repertoires in COVID-19. TCRdb's copy holds only in-frame clones and misses some; the assay was immunoSEQ multiplex PCR. The sample contains around 100,000 clones, 75% to 90% of which appear only once. Sequencing used peripheral blood. The receptors were sampled from a woman in her 70s with acute or convalescent COVID-19.

The chain employs TRBV18 and TRBJ2-5; 14 positions match TRBD2. The ends lost 0 bases at V and 3 bases at J; junction bases unmatched: 3. CDR3 size: 17 residues. Looked up from germline, CDR1 is KGHSH and CDR2 is LQKENI. In DNA, the CDR3 is TGTGCCAGCTCACCACCTTCGGGACTAGCGGGAGAAGAGACCCAGTACTTC. The encoded protein is CASSPPSGLAGEETQYF.

The chain recombines TRBV19 with TRBJ2-7; D possibly corresponds to TRBD2 (5 bases). Germline V lookup: CDR1 LNHDA, CDR2 SQIVND (reference sequence). This CDR3 spans 13 amino acids. V lost 1 base and J 4 bases, leaving 8 bases between the germline ends. CDR3 in DNA: TGTGCCAGTAGTATAGGTCGAGGGTACGAGCAGTACTTC. Its translation is CASSIGRGYEQYF. The full variable domain, its missing parts supplied by reference TRBV19 and TRBJ2-7, is DGGITQSPKYLFRKEGQNVTLSCEQNLNHDAMYWYRQDPGQGLRLIYYSQIVNDFQKGDIAEGYSVSREKKESFPLTVTSAQKNPTAFYLCASSIGRGYEQYFGPGTRLTVT.

Written as DNA, the CDR3 is TGTGCCTGGGGGGGGACAGGTTACATGAACACTGAAGCTTTCTTT. It codes for CAWGGTGYMNTEAFF. The chain links TRBV30 to TRBJ1-1; 8 nucleotides align to TRBD1. With V trimmed by 5 bases and J by 0 bases, 8 bases remained unmatched. Germline-derived CDR1 and CDR2 are GTSNPN and SVGIG (reference sequence). The CDR3 extends over 15 amino acids.

This chain joins TRBV7-9 and TRBJ1-1; 8 nucleotides match TRBD1. The germline CDR1 and CDR2 sequences are SEHNR and FQNEAQ (reference sequence). Germline trimming cut 4 bases from V and 5 bases from J; bases unmatched to any gene: 9. This CDR3 comprises 15 residues. The CDR3 sequence: CASSSSGGVRTEAFF. The CDR3 DNA sequence: TGTGCCAGCAGCTCCTCAGGGGGCGTACGAACTGAAGCTTTCTTT. Full variable domain (outside the CDR3, taken from reference TRBV7-9 and TRBJ1-1): DTGVSQNPRHKITKRGQNVTFRCDPISEHNRLYWYRQTLGQGPEFLTYFQNEAQLEKSRLLSDRFSAERPKGSFSTLEIQRTEQGDSAMYLCASSSSGGVRTEAFFGQGTRLTVV.

This sequence joins TRBV5-1 and TRBJ2-5; 12 nucleotides align to TRBD2. CDR3 length: 15 residues. The V and J ends lost 7 bases and 9 bases, in that order; junction bases with no gene match: 13. Per the germline V gene, CDR1 is SGHRS and CDR2 is YFSETQ. The CDR3 nucleotides are TGCGCCAGCGAGCGGACTAGCGGGGTCTACAGGGCCCAGTACTTC. Amino acids: CASERTSGVYRAQYF.

The rearrangement joins TRBV28 to TRBJ1-2; TRBD1 matches 8 bases. CDR1 is MDHEN, CDR2 SYDVKM, per germline. This CDR3 is 12 amino acids long. V dropped 8 bases and J dropped 2; count of bases not matched to a gene: 1. In DNA, the CDR3 is TGTGCCAGCCGGGACAGGAACTATGGCTACACCTTC. Its protein is CASRDRNYGYTF.

The chain has TRBV6-5 and TRBJ2-2; 12 positions agree with TRBD2. Germline CDR1 is MNHEY and CDR2 is SVGAGI. The V gene end was trimmed by 4 bases and the J gene end by 5 bases; junction bases not matched to a gene: 2. CDR3 length: 15 amino acids. The CDR3 spells CASSWGTSGTGELFF. The CDR3 coding sequence is TGTGCCAGCAGTTGGGGGACTAGCGGGACCGGGGAGCTGTTTTTT.

J is TRBJ1-2 and V is TRBV5-1; TRBD1 aligns across 7 bases. The length of the CDR3 is 16 residues. Germline CDR1 SGHRS, CDR2 YFSETQ. With V trimmed by 0 bases and J by 5 bases, 10 bases remained unmatched. The CDR3, as DNA: TGCGCCAGCAGCTTGGCCGGGACAGAGCTGGGGTATGGCTACACCTTC. This codes for CASSLAGTELGYGYTF.

The chain employs TRBV5-4 and TRBJ1-5, with D maybe TRBD1 (6 bases). V lost 1 base, J lost 1 base, and 9 bases lay in between. Looked up from germline, CDR1 is SGHNT and CDR2 is YYREEE (reference sequence). The CDR3 consists of 15 residues. The CDR3 region has the DNA TGTGCCAGCAGCTTGAACGGACAGAGCAATCAGCCCCAGCATTTT. Residues: CASSLNGQSNQPQHF.

V usage is TRBV29-1 and J usage is TRBJ1-1; D not certain. This CDR3 comprises 14 residues. The germline gives CDR1 SQVTM, CDR2 ANQGSEA. With 0 bases removed from V and 1 base from J, the gap between germline ends came to 9 bases. The CDR3 sequence: CSVEEGGRNTEAFF. CDR3 DNA sequence: TGCAGCGTTGAAGAGGGAGGAAGGAACACTGAAGCTTTCTTT. The whole variable domain, filled in from reference TRBV29-1 and TRBJ1-1, reads SAVISQKPSRDICQRGTSLTIQCQVDSQVTMMFWYRQQPGQSLTLIATANQGSEATYESGFVIDKFPISRPNLTFSTLTVSNMSPEDSSIYLCSVEEGGRNTEAFFGQGTRLTVV.

This chain links TRBV13 with TRBJ2-7; TRBD1 agrees at 8 bases. Trimming at V came to 2 bases and at J to 2 bases, leaving 5 bases not matched to a gene. CDR3 length equals 15 residues. Germline CDR1 is PRHDT and CDR2 is FYEKMQ (reference sequence). The CDR3 DNA sequence: TGTGCCAGCAGCTTAATGGGACAGGTAGCCTACGAGCAGTACTTC. It codes for CASSLMGQVAYEQYF.

The chain has TRBV29-1 and TRBJ2-3; TRBD2 matches at 9 bases. Trimming at V came to 6 bases and at J to 4 bases, leaving 11 bases not matched to a gene. Germline V CDR1 and CDR2: SQVTM, ANQGSEA. The CDR3 covers 15 residues. CDR3 coding DNA: TGCAGCGTCGTTCTGGGCGGGGGGGCCGCAGATACGCAGTATTTT. It specifies CSVVLGGGAADTQYF.

This chain links TRBV5-1 with TRBJ1-1; D is perhaps TRBD1 (5 bases). CDR3 length equals 16 residues. Germline V gene data show CDR1 as SGHRS and CDR2 as YFSETQ. V was shortened by 0 bases and J by 6 bases, with 18 bases between the two germline ends. CDR3 protein: CASSLGLGGVIPEAFF. CDR3 in DNA: TGCGCCAGCAGCTTGGGTTTAGGAGGGGTAATACCTGAAGCTTTCTTT.

The chain combines TRBV5-1 with TRBJ2-7; D gene ambiguous. The CDR3 is 14 residues long. From germline, CDR1 is SGHRS and CDR2 YFSETQ. V gave up 4 bases and J gave up 6 bases, with 17 bases separating them. DNA for the CDR3: TGCGCCAGCAGCCCGGTTAGAAGTATCGCCGAGCAGTACTTC. Its protein is CASSPVRSIAEQYF.

The rearrangement joins TRBV3-1 (or the pseudogene TRBV3-2) to TRBJ2-1; D possibly corresponds to TRBD1 (7 bases). Germline lookup yields CDR1 LGHDT and CDR2 YNNKEL (reference sequence). The V end lost 4 bases, the J end lost 4 bases, and 14 bases lay between the germline ends. The CDR3 extends over 15 amino acids. The CDR3, as DNA: TGTGCCAGCAGCCTCGGAGGGGGCATTTACAATGAGCAGTTCTTC. This gives the protein CASSLGGGIYNEQFF.

The CDR3 sequence: CASSTGLAKGNEQFF. Here the CDR3 DNA reads TGTGCCAGCAGCACCGGACTAGCGAAGGGCAATGAGCAGTTCTTC. The chain employs TRBV21-1 and TRBJ2-1; the table names TRBD2, a call not compared with the DNA. TRBV21-1 is classified as a pseudogene. This CDR3 comprises 15 residues.

The chain couples TRBV29-1 to TRBJ2-5; TRBD2 is a possible D gene (5 bases). V lost 7 bases to trimming and J lost 5 bases, with 17 bases between them. Germline loops: CDR1 SQVTM, CDR2 ANQGSEA. The CDR3 is 13 residues long. CDR3 DNA: TGCAGCGGTCGGGATTCTGGGCGGGAGACCCAGTACTTC. Translating gives CSGRDSGRETQYF.

The rearrangement uses TRBV3-1 (or the pseudogene TRBV3-2) and TRBJ2-2; D might be TRBD1 (5 bases). The V end was cut by 2 bases, the J end by 0 bases, with 10 bases between. Germline loops: CDR1 LGHDT, CDR2 YNNKEL (reference sequence). The CDR3 contains 16 residues. The CDR3 DNA reads TGTGCCAGCAGCCAAAGGGGCGGAGCGAACACCGGGGAGCTGTTTTTT. Amino acid sequence: CASSQRGGANTGELFF.

The CDR3 DNA reads TGTGCCAGCAGGCCTGGACTAGCGAGGAACGTGCAGTTCTTC. Translating gives CASRPGLARNVQFF. The V gene is TRBV6-5, the J gene TRBJ2-1; 9 positions agree with TRBD2. The V gene's germline CDR1 is MNHEY and CDR2 SVGAGI. CDR3 length: 14 residues. The V and J ends lost 6 bases and 12 bases, in that order; junction bases with no gene match: 12.

This clone was observed a single time. V gene TRBV5-1 combines with J gene TRBJ2-7; TRBD1 might be the D (6 bases). V lost 0 bases and J lost 6, with 13 bases in between. The CDR3 contains 14 residues. Germline V CDR1 and CDR2: SGHRS, YFSETQ. CDR3 in amino acids: CASSLDRVEGEQYF. The CDR3, as DNA: TGCGCCAGCAGCTTGGACAGGGTCGAGGGCGAGCAGTACTTC.

The rearrangement joins TRBV9 to TRBJ1-6; possible D gene TRBD1, 5 bases. The CDR3 contains 14 residues. The germline V gene encodes CDR1 SGDLS and CDR2 YYNGEE. Trimming removed 0 bases from V and 12 bases from J, with 13 bases in between. CDR3 protein: CASSVDPTDRPLHF. Written as DNA, the CDR3 is TGTGCCAGCAGCGTAGACCCGACAGACAGACCCCTCCACTTT. Combining the CDR3 with reference TRBV9 and TRBJ1-6 gives the whole variable domain DSGVTQTPKHLITATGQRVTLRCSPRSGDLSVYWYQQSLDQGLQFLIQYYNGEERAKGNILERFSAQQFPDLHSELNLSSLELGDSALYFCASSVDPTDRPLHFGNGTRLTVT.

The rearrangement uses TRBV6-5 and TRBJ2-1, with 10 bases that match TRBD2. The CDR3 covers 15 residues. V lost 6 bases to trimming and J lost 6 bases; unmatched junction nucleotides: 8. Germline values: CDR1 MNHEY, CDR2 SVGAGI. CDR3 in amino acids: CASSTGTSDLNEQFF. CDR3 coding DNA: TGTGCCAGCAGCACCGGGACTAGCGACCTCAATGAGCAGTTCTTC.

This chain uses TRBV2 with TRBJ2-5, with D uncertain. Germline CDR1 and CDR2: SNHLY and FYNNEI. V shed 4 bases and J shed 4 bases, with 10 bases lying between them. The CDR3 has 13 residues. CDR3 sequence reads: CASSAVIAETQYF. CDR3 in DNA: TGTGCCAGCAGTGCCGTAATAGCAGAGACCCAGTACTTC.

The gene calls are TRBV5-1 and TRBJ2-5, with D perhaps matching TRBD2 (5 bases). In germline, CDR1 is SGHRS, CDR2 YFSETQ. V was shortened by 1 base and J by 5 bases, with 12 bases between the two germline ends. The CDR3 covers 14 residues. The CDR3 loop reads CASSLSGFRETQYF. The CDR3 DNA reads TGCGCCAGCAGCTTGAGCGGCTTCAGGGAGACCCAGTACTTC.

The chain has TRBV27 and TRBJ2-3; D gene ambiguous. There are 13 residues in the CDR3. V was cut by 5 bases and J by 5 bases, with 11 bases left in between. Per germline, CDR1 MNHEY and CDR2 SMNVEV (reference sequence). CDR3 region: CASSRRVQDTQYF. The CDR3 coding sequence is TGTGCCAGCAGTCGACGGGTGCAAGATACGCAGTATTTT.

The V and J genes are TRBV7-9 and TRBJ2-7; 7 bases match TRBD1. The V gene's germline CDR1 is SEHNR and CDR2 FQNEAQ (reference sequence). This CDR3 is built from 14 residues. J lost 4 bases, V lost 4 bases, and 7 bases had no gene match. CDR3 nucleotide sequence: TGTGCCAGCAGCTCGGGACAGAGACCGTACGAGCAGTACTTC. Its translation: CASSSGQRPYEQYF. Full variable domain (outside the CDR3, taken from reference TRBV7-9 and TRBJ2-7): DTGVSQNPRHKITKRGQNVTFRCDPISEHNRLYWYRQTLGQGPEFLTYFQNEAQLEKSRLLSDRFSAERPKGSFSTLEIQRTEQGDSAMYLCASSSGQRPYEQYFGPGTRLTVT.

This sequence joins TRBV5-1 and TRBJ2-3, with 7 bases lining up with TRBD1. CDR3 size: 15 residues. Germline assignment: CDR1 SGHRS and CDR2 YFSETQ. V trimming: 6 bases; J trimming: 0 bases; junction bases outside the gene matches: 7. The CDR3: CASTVTGLSTDTQYF. The CDR3 DNA reads TGCGCCAGCACTGTGACAGGGCTTAGCACAGATACGCAGTATTTT.

This clone is a singleton in its sample. DNA for the CDR3: TGTGCCAGCAGTGAAGCCGAAGGGAGGTATGGCTACACCTTC. Its protein is CASSEAEGRYGYTF. The rearrangement joins TRBV6-1 to TRBJ1-2; D is unclear. The V end was cut by 0 bases, the J end by 5 bases, with 10 bases between. The CDR3 spans 14 residues. Germline V gives CDR1 MNHNS, CDR2 SASEGT.

The chain is built from TRBV29-1 and TRBJ2-1; the D gene is possibly TRBD1 (5 bases). Germline V CDR1 and CDR2: SQVTM, ANQGSEA. Trimming took 6 bases from V and 8 from J, leaving 14 bases between them. This CDR3 has 12 amino acids. The CDR3 region is CSVKEVGDEQFF. CDR3 in DNA: TGCAGCGTGAAAGAGGTAGGGGATGAGCAGTTCTTC.

This chain's CDR3 is CASSLEGASTDTQYF. In nucleotides, the CDR3 is TGTGCCAGCAGCCTAGAAGGGGCCAGCACAGATACGCAGTATTTT. The rearrangement links TRBV7-9 to TRBJ2-3, with a weak D call TRBD1 (5 bases). The V end was cut by 5 bases, the J end by 0 bases, with 12 bases between. This CDR3 is 15 amino acids long. Looked up from germline, CDR1 is SEHNR and CDR2 is FQNEAQ (reference sequence). Using reference TRBV7-9 and TRBJ2-3 for the parts outside the CDR3, the full variable domain is DTGVSQNPRHKITKRGQNVTFRCDPISEHNRLYWYRQTLGQGPEFLTYFQNEAQLEKSRLLSDRFSAERPKGSFSTLEIQRTEQGDSAMYLCASSLEGASTDTQYFGPGTRLTVL.

V usage is TRBV29-1 and J usage is TRBJ2-2; 8 positions agree with TRBD1. The CDR3 loop spans 15 amino acids. Germline lookup yields CDR1 SQVTM and CDR2 ANQGSEA. V trimming: 5 bases; J trimming: 5 bases; junction bases outside the gene matches: 10. The CDR3 DNA reads as TGCAGCGTTTCTTGGACAGGGACGGGTACCGGGGAGCTGTTTTTT. This gives the protein CSVSWTGTGTGELFF.